The next 16 T cell receptor beta chains were all read from a single sample in a study of response to subunit inactivated influenza vaccine. Each CDR3 protein gets one entry after TCRdb re-called the RT-PCR reads with MiXCR. The table records over 150,000 distinct CDR3 sequences, 11% of them present only once. The sequencing used non-naive T cells sorted from PBMCs, collected roughly 6 weeks after vaccination. All receptors come from a man aged 45-65 years who received an inactivated influenza vaccine.

The chain carries TRBV21-1 and TRBJ2-4; the table's D call TRBD1 went unverified against the DNA. TRBV21-1 is tagged as a pseudogene. The CDR3 has 11 residues. Written as DNA, the CDR3 is TGTGCCAGCGGCCACAAGGGGATTCAGTACTTC. Protein sequence: CASGHKGIQYF.

The CDR3 spells CASSTNPGVTGELFF. As DNA, the CDR3 is TGCGCCAGCAGCACAAACCCAGGGGTGACCGGGGAGCTGTTTTTT. The rearrangement joins TRBV5-1 to TRBJ2-2, with a weak D call TRBD1 (6 bases). V was cut by 4 bases and J by 5 bases, with 15 bases left in between. This CDR3 region has 15 residues. CDR1 SGHRS and CDR2 YFSETQ come from the germline V gene. Combining the CDR3 with reference TRBV5-1 and TRBJ2-2 gives the whole variable domain KAGVTQTPRYLIKTRGQQVTLSCSPISGHRSVSWYQQTPGQGLQFLFEYFSETQRNKGNFPGRFSGRQFSNSRSEMNVSTLELGDSALYLCASSTNPGVTGELFFGEGSRLTVL.

This clonotype has only a few counts. This chain connects TRBV20-1 to TRBJ2-3, with D perhaps TRBD1 or TRBD2 (6 bases each). Germline CDR1 DFQATT, CDR2 SNEGSKA (reference sequence). The CDR3 runs 12 residues. The V end lost 6 bases, the J end lost 6 bases, and 13 bases lay between the germline ends. CDR3 residues: CSARGAGDTQYF. CDR3 nucleotides: TGCAGTGCGAGGGGGGCGGGGGATACGCAGTATTTT.

The gene calls are TRBV2 and TRBJ2-7; the match to TRBD2 covers 7 bases. The CDR3 is 14 residues long. V was clipped by 6 bases and J by 7 bases; unmatched bases: 12. CDR1 and CDR2 from the germline V gene are SNHLY and FYNNEI. The CDR3, as DNA: TGTGCCAGCAGCCAAACGACCGGGGGGTGGGAGCAGTACTTC. Translated: CASSQTTGGWEQYF.

This clonotype occurred a few times. The chain has TRBV21-1 and TRBJ2-7. TRBV21-1 is a pseudogene segment. This CDR3 has 14 amino acids. Here the CDR3 DNA reads TGTGCCAGCACCACAGGGCCTAAACGTTACGAGCAGTACTTC. Encoded protein: CASTTGPKRYEQYF.

In this sample, this clonotype turned up many times. The J gene is TRBJ2-2, the V gene TRBV4-3; TRBD1 agrees at 7 bases. The CDR3 contains 16 residues. Germline V CDR1 and CDR2: LGHNA, YSLEER. J was trimmed by 6 bases and V by 0 bases; bases with no gene match: 7. The CDR3 DNA is TGCGCCAGCAGCCAAGATGGCAGGGGGAGAGCCGGGGAGCTGTTTTTT. Translation: CASSQDGRGRAGELFF.

This clonotype was found a few times. The chain employs TRBV7-9 and TRBJ2-7; D might be TRBD2 (6 bases). The CDR3 contains 14 residues. Germline-derived CDR1 and CDR2 are SEHNR and FQNEAQ (reference sequence). Trimming removed 5 bases from V and 4 bases from J, with 15 bases in between. The CDR3 DNA reads TGTGCCAGCAGCAGGAGGGCCCGGGGTTACGAGCAGTACTTC. Translated, it gives CASSRRARGYEQYF.

This clonotype was seen repeatedly, ten times or more. V usage is TRBV9 and J usage is TRBJ2-3; 7 bases align to TRBD1. This CDR3 region has 15 residues. V trimming: 4 bases; J trimming: 1 base; junction bases outside the gene matches: 6. Germline lookup yields CDR1 SGDLS and CDR2 YYNGEE. The CDR3: CASSLRQGGTDTQYF. CDR3 DNA sequence: TGTGCCAGCAGCTTAAGACAGGGTGGCACAGATACGCAGTATTTT.

The sample holds many counts of this clonotype. The rearrangement links TRBV12-3 or TRBV12-4 to TRBJ2-7; no clear D gene. CDR3 size: 13 residues. V lost 3 bases, J lost 3 bases, and 9 bases lay in between. The CDR3 DNA reads TGTGCCAGCAGTTTTAGTCGGATCTACGAGCAGTACTTC. Translation: CASSFSRIYEQYF.

This clonotype was detected many times. The rearrangement links TRBV4-2 to TRBJ2-5; 8 bases are a match to TRBD2. CDR1 and CDR2 from the germline V gene are LGHNA and YNFKEQ. The CDR3 has 15 amino acids. J gave up 3 bases and V 4 bases, and 7 bases lay outside the gene matches. CDR3 DNA: TGTGCCAGCAGCCGAGGGGCGGGAGGAGAAGAGACCCAGTACTTC. As protein: CASSRGAGGEETQYF.

This clonotype showed up just a few times. The J gene is TRBJ1-2, the V gene TRBV4-2; D uncertain. V was trimmed by 1 base and J by 5 bases, leaving 8 bases between them. Germline assignment: CDR1 LGHNA and CDR2 YNFKEQ. CDR3 size: 13 residues. The CDR3 here is CASSQGVQYGYTF. CDR3 in DNA: TGTGCCAGCAGCCAAGGGGTACAGTATGGCTACACCTTC.

This clonotype was counted a few times. The J gene is TRBJ1-1, the V gene TRBV11-2; D uncertain. V was clipped by 1 base and J by 4 bases, with 7 bases between them. The CDR3 sequence is 13 residues long. The germline V gene has CDR1 SGHAT and CDR2 FQNNGV. CDR3 sequence: CASSLVPRTEAFF. The CDR3 DNA reads TGTGCCAGCAGCTTAGTTCCACGCACTGAAGCTTTCTTT.

The chain is built from TRBV4-3 and TRBJ2-7; tentatively, D is TRBD2 (6 bases). The CDR3 is 14 residues long. Trimming cost V 3 bases and J 0 bases, with 9 bases left between them. Germline CDR1 and CDR2: LGHNA and YSLEER. The CDR3 spells CASSHGDSSYEQYF. In DNA form, the CDR3 reads TGCGCCAGCAGCCACGGGGACTCCTCCTACGAGCAGTACTTC.

The rearrangement joins TRBV20-1 to TRBJ1-5, with 10 nucleotides matching TRBD1. The V segment lost 5 bases and the J segment 4 bases; nucleotides outside the gene matches: 5. Germline-derived CDR1 and CDR2 are DFQATT and SNEGSKA (reference sequence). The CDR3 covers 14 residues. CDR3 nucleotides: TGCAGTGCTTTTCCGGGACAGGGGAATCAGCCCCAGCATTTT. It encodes CSAFPGQGNQPQHF.

The sample holds a few counts of this clonotype. V usage is TRBV6-2 or TRBV6-3 and J usage is TRBJ2-2; 7 positions agree with TRBD2. The CDR3 sequence is 13 residues long. V lost 5 bases to trimming and J lost 7 bases; unmatched junction nucleotides: 4. Germline CDR1 is MNHEY and CDR2 is SVGEGT. For the CDR3, the DNA is TGTGCCAGCAGTCAGGGACTAAGCGGGGAGCTGTTTTTT. It translates to CASSQGLSGELFF.

About this clonotype itself: At one of its ends the junction is not consistent with the germline gene, which may arise from a read error. The V and J genes are TRBV7-7 and TRBJ2-5; the match to TRBD2 covers 8 bases. The CDR3 spans 14 residues. Germline-derived CDR1 and CDR2 are SSHAT and FNYEAQ (reference sequence). The CDR3, as DNA: TGTGCTAGCAGCTCCGGGACTAGGCGAGAGACCCAGTACTTC. Residues: CASSSGTRRETQYF. The full variable domain, its missing parts supplied by reference TRBV7-7 and TRBJ2-5, is GAGVSQSPRYKVTKRGQDVTLRCDPISSHATLYWYQQALGQGPEFLTYFNYEAQPDKSGLPSDRFSAERPEGSISTLTIQRTEQRDSAMYRCASSSGTRRETQYFGPGTRLLVL.